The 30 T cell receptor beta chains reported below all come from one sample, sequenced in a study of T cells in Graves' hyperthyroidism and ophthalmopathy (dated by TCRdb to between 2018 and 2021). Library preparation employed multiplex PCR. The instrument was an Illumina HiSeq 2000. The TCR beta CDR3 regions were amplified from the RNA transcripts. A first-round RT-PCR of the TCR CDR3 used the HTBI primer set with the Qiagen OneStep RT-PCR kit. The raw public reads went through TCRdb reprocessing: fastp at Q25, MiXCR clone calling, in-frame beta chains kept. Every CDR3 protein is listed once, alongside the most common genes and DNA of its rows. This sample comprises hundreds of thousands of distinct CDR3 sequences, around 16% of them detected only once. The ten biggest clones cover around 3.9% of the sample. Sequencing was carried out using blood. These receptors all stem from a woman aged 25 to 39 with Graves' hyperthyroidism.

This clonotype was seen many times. The CDR3 is CASSLFGAGGQEETQYF. The CDR3 DNA sequence: TGTGCCAGCAGCTTATTTGGGGCGGGAGGCCAAGAAGAGACCCAGTACTTC. The chain uses TRBV7-9 and TRBJ2-5; the match to TRBD2 covers 8 bases. V lost 2 bases, J lost 3 bases, and 11 bases stayed unmatched. CDR3 length: 17 residues. The V gene's germline CDR1 is SEHNR and CDR2 FQNEAQ (reference sequence). Full variable domain (rest looked up from reference TRBV7-9 and TRBJ2-5): DTGVSQNPRHKITKRGQNVTFRCDPISEHNRLYWYRQTLGQGPEFLTYFQNEAQLEKSRLLSDRFSAERPKGSFSTLEIQRTEQGDSAMYLCASSLFGAGGQEETQYFGPGTRLLVL.

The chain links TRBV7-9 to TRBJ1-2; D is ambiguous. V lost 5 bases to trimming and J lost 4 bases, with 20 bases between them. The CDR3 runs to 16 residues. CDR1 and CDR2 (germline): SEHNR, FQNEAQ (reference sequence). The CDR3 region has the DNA TGTGCCAGCAGCCCCCCGCCGAGGGTTGCTAGCTATGGCTACACCTTC. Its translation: CASSPPPRVASYGYTF.

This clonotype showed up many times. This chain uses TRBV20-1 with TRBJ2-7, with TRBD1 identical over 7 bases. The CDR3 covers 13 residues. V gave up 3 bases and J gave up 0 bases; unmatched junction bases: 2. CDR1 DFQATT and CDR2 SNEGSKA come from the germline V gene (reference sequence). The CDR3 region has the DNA TGCAGTGCTAGTCGGGACAGCTCCTACGAGCAGTACTTC. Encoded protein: CSASRDSSYEQYF.

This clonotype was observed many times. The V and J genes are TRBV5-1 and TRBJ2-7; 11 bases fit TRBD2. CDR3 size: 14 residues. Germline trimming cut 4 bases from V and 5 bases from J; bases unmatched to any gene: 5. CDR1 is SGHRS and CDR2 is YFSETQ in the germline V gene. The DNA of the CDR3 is TGCGCCAGCAGCAAGACTAGCGGGAACAACGAGCAGTACTTC. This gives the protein CASSKTSGNNEQYF.

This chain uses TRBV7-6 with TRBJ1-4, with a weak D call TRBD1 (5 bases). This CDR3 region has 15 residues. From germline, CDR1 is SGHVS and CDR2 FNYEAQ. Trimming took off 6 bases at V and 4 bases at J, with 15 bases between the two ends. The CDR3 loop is CASRPLGGSNEKLFF. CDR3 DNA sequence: TGTGCCAGCAGGCCCCTTGGGGGGAGTAATGAAAAACTGTTTTTT.

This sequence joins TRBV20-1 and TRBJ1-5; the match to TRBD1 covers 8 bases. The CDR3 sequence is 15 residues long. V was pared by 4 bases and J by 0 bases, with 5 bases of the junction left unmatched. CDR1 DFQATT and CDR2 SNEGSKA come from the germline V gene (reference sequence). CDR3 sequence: CSATRTGPSNQPQHF. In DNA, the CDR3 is TGCAGTGCTACACGGACAGGGCCTAGCAATCAGCCCCAGCATTTT.

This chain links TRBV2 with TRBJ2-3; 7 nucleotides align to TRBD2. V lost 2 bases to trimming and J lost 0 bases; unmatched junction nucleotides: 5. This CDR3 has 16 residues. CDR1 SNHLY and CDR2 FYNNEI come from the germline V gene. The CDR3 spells CASSESGRGSTDTQYF. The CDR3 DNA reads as TGTGCCAGCAGTGAATCCGGGCGGGGGAGCACAGATACGCAGTATTTT. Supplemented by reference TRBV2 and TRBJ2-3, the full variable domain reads EPEVTQTPSHQVTQMGQEVILRCVPISNHLYFYWYRQILGQKVEFLVSFYNNEISEKSEIFDDQFSVERPDGSNFTLKIRSTKLEDSAMYFCASSESGRGSTDTQYFGPGTRLTVL.

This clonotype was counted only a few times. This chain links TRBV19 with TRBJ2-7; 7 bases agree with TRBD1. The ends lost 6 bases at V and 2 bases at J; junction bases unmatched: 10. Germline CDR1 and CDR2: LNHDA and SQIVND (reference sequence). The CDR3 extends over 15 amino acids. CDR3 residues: CASSNQRDSAYEQYF. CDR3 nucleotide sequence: TGTGCCAGTAGCAATCAACGGGACAGCGCCTACGAGCAGTACTTC.

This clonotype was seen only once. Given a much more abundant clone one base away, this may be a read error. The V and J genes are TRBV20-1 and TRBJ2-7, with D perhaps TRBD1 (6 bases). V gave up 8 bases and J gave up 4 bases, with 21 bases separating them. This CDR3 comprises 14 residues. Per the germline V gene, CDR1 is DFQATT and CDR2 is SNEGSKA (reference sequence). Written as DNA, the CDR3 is TGCAGTACAGGGCCCCTAGAGATCGATTACGAGCAGTACTTC. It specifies CSTGPLEIDYEQYF.

The CDR3 nucleotides are TGTGCCAGCAGCCAAGATCTGAGTCAGCCCCAGCATTTT. Protein product: CASSQDLSQPQHF. V is TRBV4-2 and J is TRBJ1-5; D uncertain. Trimming removed 0 bases at V and 6 bases at J, with 6 bases between. Germline V gene data show CDR1 as LGHNA and CDR2 as YNFKEQ. The CDR3 length is 13 residues.

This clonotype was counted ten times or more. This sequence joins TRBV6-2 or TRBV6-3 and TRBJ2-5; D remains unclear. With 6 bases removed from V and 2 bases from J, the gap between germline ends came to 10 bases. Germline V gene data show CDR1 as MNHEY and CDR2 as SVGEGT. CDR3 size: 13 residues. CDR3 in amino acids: CASSQTRQETQYF. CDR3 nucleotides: TGTGCCAGCAGCCAGACCCGGCAAGAGACCCAGTACTTC.

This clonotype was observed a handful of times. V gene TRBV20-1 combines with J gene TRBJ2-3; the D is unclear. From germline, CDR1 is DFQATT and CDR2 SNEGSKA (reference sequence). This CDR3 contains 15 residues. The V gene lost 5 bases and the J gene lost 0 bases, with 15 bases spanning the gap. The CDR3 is CSADPRHLSTDTQYF. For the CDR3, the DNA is TGCAGTGCTGACCCAAGACACCTGAGCACAGATACGCAGTATTTT.

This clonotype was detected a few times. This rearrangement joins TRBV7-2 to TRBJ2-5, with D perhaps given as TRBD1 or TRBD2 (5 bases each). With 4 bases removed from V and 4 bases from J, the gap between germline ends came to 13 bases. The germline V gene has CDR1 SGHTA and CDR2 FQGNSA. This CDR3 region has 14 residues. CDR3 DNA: TGTGCCAGCAGCTCCGGGGCCGCAGTAGAGACCCAGTACTTC. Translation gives CASSSGAAVETQYF.

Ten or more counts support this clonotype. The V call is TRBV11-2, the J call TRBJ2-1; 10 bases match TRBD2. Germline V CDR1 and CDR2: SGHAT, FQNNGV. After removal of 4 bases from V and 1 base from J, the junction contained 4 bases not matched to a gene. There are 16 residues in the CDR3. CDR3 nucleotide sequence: TGTGCCAGCAGCTCTAATAGCGGGAGGTCCTACAATGAGCAGTTCTTC. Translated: CASSSNSGRSYNEQFF.

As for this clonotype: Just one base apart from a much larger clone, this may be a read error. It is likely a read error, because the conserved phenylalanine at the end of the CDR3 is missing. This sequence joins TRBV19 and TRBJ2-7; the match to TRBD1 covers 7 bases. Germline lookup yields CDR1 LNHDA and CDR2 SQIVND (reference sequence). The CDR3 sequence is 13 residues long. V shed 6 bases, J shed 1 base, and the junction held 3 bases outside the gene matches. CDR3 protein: CASRTQGSYEQYL. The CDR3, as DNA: TGTGCCAGTAGGACACAGGGGTCCTACGAGCAGTACCTC.

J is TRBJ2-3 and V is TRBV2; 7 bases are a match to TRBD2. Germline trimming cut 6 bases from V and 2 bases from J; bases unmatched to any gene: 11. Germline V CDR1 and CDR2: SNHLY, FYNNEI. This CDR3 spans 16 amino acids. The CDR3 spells CASSANPSGSTDTQYF. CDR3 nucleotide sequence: TGTGCCAGCAGCGCTAACCCTAGCGGTTCCACAGATACGCAGTATTTT.

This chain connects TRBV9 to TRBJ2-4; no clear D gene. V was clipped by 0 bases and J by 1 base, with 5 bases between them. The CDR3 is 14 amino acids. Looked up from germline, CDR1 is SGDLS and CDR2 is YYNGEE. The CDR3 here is CASSVGVAKNIQYF. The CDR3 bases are TGTGCCAGCAGCGTAGGTGTGGCCAAAAACATTCAGTACTTC. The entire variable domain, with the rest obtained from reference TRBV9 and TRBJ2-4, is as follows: DSGVTQTPKHLITATGQRVTLRCSPRSGDLSVYWYQQSLDQGLQFLIQYYNGEERAKGNILERFSAQQFPDLHSELNLSSLELGDSALYFCASSVGVAKNIQYFGAGTRLSVL.

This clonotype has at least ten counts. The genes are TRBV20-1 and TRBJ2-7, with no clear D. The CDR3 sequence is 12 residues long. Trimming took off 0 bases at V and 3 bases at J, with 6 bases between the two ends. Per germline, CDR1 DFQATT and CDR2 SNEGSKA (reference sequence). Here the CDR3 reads CSARDSDYEQYF. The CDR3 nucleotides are TGCAGTGCTAGAGACTCGGACTACGAGCAGTACTTC.

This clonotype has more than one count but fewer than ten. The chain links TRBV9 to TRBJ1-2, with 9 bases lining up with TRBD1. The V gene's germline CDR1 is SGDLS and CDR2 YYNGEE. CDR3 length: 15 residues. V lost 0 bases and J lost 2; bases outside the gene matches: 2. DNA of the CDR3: TGTGCCAGCAGCGTAGGACAGGGGGGGAACTATGGCTACACCTTC. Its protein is CASSVGQGGNYGYTF.

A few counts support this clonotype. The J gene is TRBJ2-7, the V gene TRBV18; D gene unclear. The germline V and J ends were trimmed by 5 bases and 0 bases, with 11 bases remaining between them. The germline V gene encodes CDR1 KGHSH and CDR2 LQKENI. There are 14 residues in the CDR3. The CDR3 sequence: CASSAVLSSYEQYF. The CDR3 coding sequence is TGTGCCAGCTCAGCGGTTCTGAGCTCCTACGAGCAGTACTTC.

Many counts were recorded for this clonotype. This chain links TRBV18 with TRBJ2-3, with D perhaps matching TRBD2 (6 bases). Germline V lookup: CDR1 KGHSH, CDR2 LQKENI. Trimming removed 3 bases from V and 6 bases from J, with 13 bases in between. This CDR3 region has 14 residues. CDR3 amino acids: CASSPTGVGDTQYF. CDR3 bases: TGTGCCAGCTCACCGACGGGAGTAGGGGATACGCAGTATTTT.

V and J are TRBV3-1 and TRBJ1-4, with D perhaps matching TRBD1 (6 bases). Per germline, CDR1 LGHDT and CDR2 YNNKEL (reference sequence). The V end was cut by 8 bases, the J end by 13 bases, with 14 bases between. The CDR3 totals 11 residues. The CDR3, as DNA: TGTGCCAGCGGGACCAGGGGCGTACTGTTTTTT. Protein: CASGTRGVLFF.

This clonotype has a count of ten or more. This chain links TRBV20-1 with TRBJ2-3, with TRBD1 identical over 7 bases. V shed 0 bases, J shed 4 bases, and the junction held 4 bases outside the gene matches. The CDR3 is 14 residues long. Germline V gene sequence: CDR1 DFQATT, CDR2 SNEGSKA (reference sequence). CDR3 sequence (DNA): TGCAGTGCTAGAGACAGGGGGAGTTCAGATACGCAGTATTTT. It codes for CSARDRGSSDTQYF.

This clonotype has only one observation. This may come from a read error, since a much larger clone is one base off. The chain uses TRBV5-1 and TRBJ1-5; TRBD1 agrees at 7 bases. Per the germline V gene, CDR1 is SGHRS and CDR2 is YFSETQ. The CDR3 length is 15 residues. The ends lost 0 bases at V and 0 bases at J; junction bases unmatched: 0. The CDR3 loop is CASSLEGASNQPQHF. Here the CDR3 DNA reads TGCGCCAGCAGCTTGGAGGGGGCTAGCAATCAGCCCCAGCATTTT.

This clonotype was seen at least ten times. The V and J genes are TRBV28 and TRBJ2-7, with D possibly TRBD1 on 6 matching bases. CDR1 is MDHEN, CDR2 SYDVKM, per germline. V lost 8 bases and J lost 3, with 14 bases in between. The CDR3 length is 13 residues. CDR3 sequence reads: CASGPGEFYEQYF. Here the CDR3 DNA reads TGTGCCAGCGGCCCAGGGGAATTCTACGAGCAGTACTTC. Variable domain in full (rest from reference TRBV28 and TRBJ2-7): DVKVTQSSRYLVKRTGEKVFLECVQDMDHENMFWYRQDPGLGLRLIYFSYDVKMKEKGDIPEGYSVSREKKERFSLILESASTNQTSMYLCASGPGEFYEQYFGPGTRLTVT.

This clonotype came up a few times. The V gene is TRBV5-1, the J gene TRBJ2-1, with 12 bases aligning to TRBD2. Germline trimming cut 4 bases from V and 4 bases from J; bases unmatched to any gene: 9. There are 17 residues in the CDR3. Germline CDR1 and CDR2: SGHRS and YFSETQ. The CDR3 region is CASSAGLAGALYNEQFF. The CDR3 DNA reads TGCGCCAGCAGCGCGGGACTAGCGGGCGCTCTATACAATGAGCAGTTCTTC.

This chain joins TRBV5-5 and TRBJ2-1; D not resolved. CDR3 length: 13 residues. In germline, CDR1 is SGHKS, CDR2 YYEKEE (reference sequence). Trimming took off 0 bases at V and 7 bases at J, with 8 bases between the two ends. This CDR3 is CASSLELGNEQFF. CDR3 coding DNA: TGTGCCAGCAGCTTGGAGCTCGGAAATGAGCAGTTCTTC.

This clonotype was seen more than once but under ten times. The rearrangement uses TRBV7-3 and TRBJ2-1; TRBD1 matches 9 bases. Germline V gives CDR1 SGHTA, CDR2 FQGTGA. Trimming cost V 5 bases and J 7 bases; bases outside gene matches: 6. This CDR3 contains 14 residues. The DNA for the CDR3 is TGTGCCAGCAGCACGCCCGGGACAGGGAATGAGCAGTTCTTC. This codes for CASSTPGTGNEQFF.

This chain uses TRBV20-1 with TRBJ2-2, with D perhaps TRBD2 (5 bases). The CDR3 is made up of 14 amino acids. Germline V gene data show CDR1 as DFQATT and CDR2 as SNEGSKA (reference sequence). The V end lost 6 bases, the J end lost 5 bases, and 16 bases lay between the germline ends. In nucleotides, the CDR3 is TGCAGTGCCACTGGACTTGCCTCGACCGGGGAGCTGTTTTTT. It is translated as CSATGLASTGELFF.

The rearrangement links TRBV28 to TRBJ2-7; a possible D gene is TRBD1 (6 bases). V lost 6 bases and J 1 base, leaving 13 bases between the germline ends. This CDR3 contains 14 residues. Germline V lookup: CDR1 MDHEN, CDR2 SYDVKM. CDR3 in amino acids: CASREDRGSYEQYF. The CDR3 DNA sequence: TGTGCCAGCAGGGAGGACAGAGGGTCCTACGAGCAGTACTTC.